What follows are 32 T cell receptor beta chains derived from one specimen sequenced in a study of blood T cell repertoires in COVID-19. Measured with immunoSEQ multiplex PCR; TCRdb has only the in-frame clones, and not every one. The repertoire consists of about 220,000 clones, with approximately 78% occurring once and the leading ten covering less than 6%. Sequenced material: peripheral blood. The receptors originated from a woman aged 70-85 years with COVID-19, enrolled during active disease.

The CDR3 DNA reads as TGTGCCAGCAGTTATTTTCTGAGAGGTGACTATGGCTACACCTTC. Amino acids: CASSYFLRGDYGYTF. V is TRBV6-2 or TRBV6-3 and J is TRBJ1-2; D gene unclear. The CDR3 has 15 amino acids. Germline CDR1 reads MNHEY; CDR2 reads SVGEGT. Trimming took 3 bases from V and 3 from J, leaving 14 bases between them.

V gene TRBV7-3 combines with J gene TRBJ2-1; 15 bases line up with TRBD2. The V gene end was trimmed by 5 bases and the J gene end by 8 bases; junction bases not matched to a gene: 7. The CDR3 has 16 residues. Germline CDR1 reads SGHTA; CDR2 reads FQGTGA. Here the CDR3 DNA reads TGTGCCAGCAGCCTGGGACTAGCGGGAGGTGGGGATGAGCAGTTCTTC. Translated: CASSLGLAGGGDEQFF.

The chain joins TRBV7-2 to TRBJ1-1; 7 bases map to TRBD1. The germline V gene encodes CDR1 SGHTA and CDR2 FQGNSA. V was pared by 3 bases and J by 3 bases, with 1 base of the junction left unmatched. The CDR3 is 13 amino acids. The CDR3 reads CASSFQGDTEAFF. The CDR3 DNA reads as TGTGCCAGCAGCTTCCAGGGGGACACTGAAGCTTTCTTT.

The chain's CDR3 is CASSLARTTYEQFF. The CDR3 nucleotides read TGTGCCAGCAGCCTGGCGAGGACTACCTATGAGCAGTTCTTC. The chain is built from TRBV21-1 and TRBJ2-1; TRBD2, the D gene given by the table, was not confirmed from the DNA. TRBV21-1 is reported as a pseudogene. The CDR3 is 14 amino acids.

The CDR3 sequence: CASSVAGREGAGAEAFF. CDR3 bases: TGTGCCAGCAGTGTAGCTGGTCGCGAGGGGGCTGGTGCTGAAGCTTTCTTT. The chain joins TRBV25-1 to TRBJ1-1; TRBD1 aligns across 7 bases. Trimming at V came to 4 bases and at J to 6 bases, leaving 17 bases not matched to a gene. The CDR3 extends over 17 amino acids. Looked up from germline, CDR1 is MGHDK and CDR2 is SYGVNS.

CDR3 residues: CASMVPNQGAETQYF. In DNA form, the CDR3 reads TGTGCCAGCATGGTACCCAATCAGGGGGCTGAGACCCAGTACTTC. The chain is built from TRBV28 and TRBJ2-5; TRBD1 matches at 8 bases. The CDR3 is 15 residues long. Germline trimming cut 7 bases from V and 5 bases from J; bases unmatched to any gene: 12. Germline V gene lookup returns CDR1 MDHEN and CDR2 SYDVKM.

In its sample, this clone was seen many times. The rearrangement links TRBV5-1 to TRBJ2-3; tentatively, D is TRBD2 (6 bases). This CDR3 comprises 15 residues. Per the germline V gene, CDR1 is SGHRS and CDR2 is YFSETQ. The ends were cut back, 4 bases at V and 3 bases at J, with 15 bases in the middle. The CDR3 is CASSPHGGLTDTQYF. CDR3 DNA sequence: TGCGCCAGCAGCCCCCATGGGGGGTTGACAGATACGCAGTATTTT.

The chain combines TRBV7-3 with TRBJ2-7; perhaps TRBD2 as D (6 bases). V gave up 1 base and J gave up 3 bases, with 13 bases separating them. The CDR3 runs 15 residues. From germline, CDR1 is SGHTA and CDR2 FQGTGA. CDR3 sequence reads: CASSLMPGVNYEQYF. DNA for the CDR3: TGTGCCAGCAGCTTAATGCCGGGAGTGAACTACGAGCAGTACTTC.

This clone was observed a handful of times. V is TRBV7-9 and J is TRBJ2-7; D is perhaps TRBD2 (5 bases). Between the trimmed V and J ends, which lost 5 bases and 2 bases, there was a span of 13 bases. CDR3 length equals 14 residues. The germline V gene encodes CDR1 SEHNR and CDR2 FQNEAQ (reference sequence). The DNA of the CDR3 is TGTGCCAGCAGCCGGAGTCACGGGGCCTACGAGCAGTACTTC. Protein sequence: CASSRSHGAYEQYF.

This rearrangement joins TRBV7-2 to TRBJ2-5; possible D gene TRBD2, 5 bases. The germline V gene has CDR1 SGHTA and CDR2 FQGNSA. Trimming stripped 5 bases from V and 1 base from J, with 11 bases between. This CDR3 is built from 14 residues. The CDR3 region is CASSERSGQETQYF. The CDR3 DNA reads as TGTGCCAGCAGCGAGAGAAGCGGCCAAGAGACCCAGTACTTC.

The V gene is TRBV7-8, the J gene TRBJ2-6, with D perhaps matching TRBD1 (6 bases). The germline gives CDR1 SGHVS, CDR2 FQNEAQ. The CDR3 totals 15 residues. The ends were cut back, 3 bases at V and 2 bases at J, with 8 bases in the middle. The CDR3 spells CASSFRTAGANVLTF. In DNA form, the CDR3 reads TGTGCCAGCAGCTTTAGGACAGCTGGGGCCAACGTCCTGACTTTC. Full variable domain (missing parts from reference TRBV7-8 and TRBJ2-6): GAGVSQSPRYKVAKRGQDVALRCDPISGHVSLFWYQQALGQGPEFLTYFQNEAQLDKSGLPSDRFFAERPEGSVSTLKIQRTQQEDSAVYLCASSFRTAGANVLTFGAGSRLTVL.

The chain has TRBV29-1 and TRBJ2-7; D is unresolved. With 6 bases removed from V and 4 bases from J, the gap between germline ends came to 16 bases. The CDR3 is made up of 13 amino acids. CDR1 SQVTM and CDR2 ANQGSEA come from the germline V gene. The CDR3 DNA follows: TGCAGCGTGCAGATCCCCGGCAGGTACGAGCAGTACTTC. Translated: CSVQIPGRYEQYF.

This clone came up a few times. This chain links TRBV7-8 with TRBJ2-3, with TRBD2 identical over 14 bases. This CDR3 has 19 residues. After removal of 5 bases from V and 1 base from J, the junction contained 11 bases not matched to a gene. Germline-derived CDR1 and CDR2 are SGHVS and FQNEAQ. CDR3 DNA: TGTGCCAGCAGCCCCCGACTAGCGGGAGGGGCTCTTGGCACAGATACGCAGTATTTT. Translated: CASSPRLAGGALGTDTQYF.

The rearrangement joins TRBV3-1 (or the pseudogene TRBV3-2) to TRBJ2-7; D uncertain. The CDR3 is 15 amino acids. CDR1 is LGHDT and CDR2 is YNNKEL in the germline V gene (reference sequence). V was trimmed by 1 base and J by 7 bases, leaving 17 bases between them. Here the CDR3 DNA reads TGTGCCAGCAGCCAAGGATCGACTTCCTTTTTAGAGCAGTACTTC. This encodes CASSQGSTSFLEQYF.

The chain combines TRBV5-1 with TRBJ2-7, with D possibly being TRBD1 (6 bases). Germline CDR1 is SGHRS and CDR2 is YFSETQ. The ends were cut back, 0 bases at V and 1 base at J, with 14 bases in the middle. CDR3 length: 16 amino acids. This CDR3 is CASSLGGTTSSYEQYF. The CDR3 DNA reads as TGCGCCAGCAGCTTGGGGGGGACAACCAGTTCCTACGAGCAGTACTTC.

The chain couples TRBV27 to TRBJ2-7; D is perhaps TRBD2 (5 bases). Germline CDR1 MNHEY, CDR2 SMNVEV (reference sequence). Trimming took off 2 bases at V and 6 bases at J, with 14 bases between the two ends. CDR3 length: 14 amino acids. The CDR3 reads CASSLRGMVPEQYF. The CDR3 DNA is TGTGCCAGCAGTTTACGGGGTATGGTCCCCGAGCAGTACTTC.

This clone appeared a few times. The chain recombines TRBV19 with TRBJ1-3; D is uncertain. Germline V gene data show CDR1 as LNHDA and CDR2 as SQIVND (reference sequence). The CDR3 contains 15 residues. The V and J ends lost 6 bases and 0 bases respectively, with 12 bases between them. The CDR3 is CASSGGFSSGNTIYF. The DNA of the CDR3 is TGTGCCAGTAGCGGAGGATTTAGCTCTGGAAACACCATATATTTT.

The chain joins TRBV7-9 to TRBJ1-2; D remains ambiguous. This CDR3 spans 15 amino acids. Germline V gene sequence: CDR1 SEHNR, CDR2 FQNEAQ (reference sequence). Trimming removed 7 bases at V and 8 bases at J, with 23 bases between. The CDR3 bases are TGTGCCAGCACCACATCCGGGGTGGAATTAGGGGGCTACACCTTC. It translates to CASTTSGVELGGYTF.

The chain has TRBV5-1 and TRBJ1-3; 7 nucleotides match TRBD1. The CDR3 has 15 amino acids. V was clipped by 0 bases and J by 4 bases; unmatched bases: 4. In germline, CDR1 is SGHRS, CDR2 YFSETQ. The DNA for the CDR3 is TGCGCCAGCAGCTTGGAGGGGGCGTGGGGAAACACCATATATTTT. Amino acids: CASSLEGAWGNTIYF.

This clone was found once. Other DNA sequences in the same sample also yield this CDR3. The gene calls are TRBV18 and TRBJ2-1; D may be TRBD1 (6 bases). This CDR3 has 13 amino acids. The V and J ends lost 1 base and 7 bases respectively, with 8 bases between them. The germline V gene has CDR1 KGHSH and CDR2 LQKENI. CDR3 region: CASSPLQGNEQFF. The CDR3 coding sequence is TGTGCCAGCTCACCACTACAGGGAAATGAGCAGTTCTTC.

In this sample, this clone turned up once. CDR3 sequence (DNA): TGTGCCTGGGACCCCCGGGGGGCCCACGAGCAGTACTTC. Translating it yields CAWDPRGAHEQYF. The chain joins TRBV30 to TRBJ2-7; D is perhaps TRBD2 (7 bases). This CDR3 is built from 13 residues. The V and J ends lost 5 bases and 5 bases respectively, with 16 bases between them. Germline-derived CDR1 and CDR2 are GTSNPN and SVGIG (reference sequence).

The V and J genes are TRBV6-5 and TRBJ1-2, with TRBD1 matching over 8 bases. CDR1 is MNHEY, CDR2 SVGAGI, per germline. Losses at the gene ends were 5 bases for V and 4 bases for J; bases not matched to a gene: 9. CDR3 length equals 15 residues. The CDR3 DNA follows: TGTGCCAGCAGTCAACTTCGGACAGGGATCTATGGCTACACCTTC. Protein product: CASSQLRTGIYGYTF.

This chain joins TRBV7-2 and TRBJ1-1; D may be TRBD1 (6 bases). The CDR3 covers 16 residues. Germline-derived CDR1 and CDR2 are SGHTA and FQGNSA. V lost 0 bases to trimming and J lost 5 bases, with 16 bases between them. In nucleotides, the CDR3 is TGTGCCAGCAGCTTAGCGACGGTAACAGGGCGGACTGAAGCTTTCTTT. Translation: CASSLATVTGRTEAFF.

This sequence joins TRBV7-9 and TRBJ2-2; D remains unclear. The V end was cut by 1 base, the J end by 1 base, with 4 bases between. CDR1 is SEHNR and CDR2 is FQNEAQ in the germline V gene (reference sequence). There are 14 residues in the CDR3. The CDR3 spells CASSLGQNTGELFF. CDR3 sequence (DNA): TGTGCCAGCAGCTTAGGACAGAACACCGGGGAGCTGTTTTTT.

V usage is TRBV27 and J usage is TRBJ2-5; D possibly corresponds to TRBD1 (5 bases). The V end lost 3 bases, the J end lost 1 base, and 9 bases lay between the germline ends. CDR3 length equals 14 residues. Germline values: CDR1 MNHEY, CDR2 SMNVEV (reference sequence). The CDR3 nucleotides are TGTGCCAGCAGTTTCAGACAGAGCCAAGAGACCCAGTACTTC. This sequence encodes CASSFRQSQETQYF.

The gene calls are TRBV5-1 and TRBJ2-1, with 10 bases fitting TRBD2. Germline CDR1 is SGHRS and CDR2 is YFSETQ. The CDR3 consists of 19 residues. V was clipped by 3 bases and J by 4 bases; unmatched bases: 16. DNA for the CDR3: TGCGCCAGCAGCTCGCACGCTAGCGGGAGTGGGCGGCGTTACAATGAGCAGTTCTTC. Residues: CASSSHASGSGRRYNEQFF.

CDR3 sequence reads: CASSLLRVGQPQHF. CDR3 nucleotide sequence: TGTGCCAGCAGCTTGTTGCGGGTTGGGCAGCCCCAGCATTTT. The V gene is TRBV7-2, the J gene TRBJ1-5; D not resolved. This CDR3 comprises 14 residues. CDR1 and CDR2 from the germline V gene are SGHTA and FQGNSA. The germline V and J ends were trimmed by 3 bases and 7 bases, with 13 bases remaining between them.

This clone has more than one count but fewer than ten. The gene calls are TRBV28 and TRBJ2-7; no clear D. The CDR3 has 11 amino acids. Germline V gives CDR1 MDHEN, CDR2 SYDVKM. The V and J ends lost 7 bases and 2 bases respectively, with 6 bases between them. The DNA for the CDR3 is TGTGCCAGCACGTTTGCCTACGAGCAGTACTTC. Its translation: CASTFAYEQYF.

The rearrangement joins TRBV5-4 to TRBJ1-2; 7 nucleotides align to TRBD1. This CDR3 comprises 16 residues. Germline-derived CDR1 and CDR2 are SGHNT and YYREEE (reference sequence). Losses at the gene ends were 4 bases for V and 7 bases for J; bases not matched to a gene: 16. The CDR3 sequence: CASSAGQTTPRGGYTF. The CDR3 coding sequence is TGTGCCAGCAGCGCGGGACAGACCACTCCTAGAGGTGGCTACACCTTC.

The rearrangement uses TRBV27 and TRBJ2-2; tentatively, D is TRBD2 (5 bases). CDR1 and CDR2 from the germline V gene are MNHEY and SMNVEV (reference sequence). The CDR3 consists of 14 residues. V lost 6 bases, J lost 2 bases, and 10 bases lay in between. The DNA for the CDR3 is TGTGCCAGCAGAAGCGGAACTAACACCGGGGAGCTGTTTTTT. This translates into CASRSGTNTGELFF.

This clone showed up just a few times. The chain carries TRBV10-3 and TRBJ2-1; D gene ambiguous. Germline values: CDR1 ENHRY, CDR2 SYGVKD. Deletions cut 4 bases from V and 7 bases from J, with 5 bases between. This CDR3 region has 11 residues. The CDR3 protein is CAISAVNEQFF. The CDR3 nucleotides read TGTGCCATCAGTGCGGTGAATGAGCAGTTCTTC.

The CDR3 sequence is CASSIRTTQGAYEQYF. The DNA for the CDR3 is TGTGCCAGTAGTATAAGAACAACTCAGGGGGCCTACGAGCAGTACTTC. The genes are TRBV19 and TRBJ2-7, with 7 nucleotides matching TRBD1. Germline V gene sequence: CDR1 LNHDA, CDR2 SQIVND (reference sequence). CDR3 size: 16 residues. Trimming took 2 bases from V and 2 from J; bases not matched to a gene: 9.